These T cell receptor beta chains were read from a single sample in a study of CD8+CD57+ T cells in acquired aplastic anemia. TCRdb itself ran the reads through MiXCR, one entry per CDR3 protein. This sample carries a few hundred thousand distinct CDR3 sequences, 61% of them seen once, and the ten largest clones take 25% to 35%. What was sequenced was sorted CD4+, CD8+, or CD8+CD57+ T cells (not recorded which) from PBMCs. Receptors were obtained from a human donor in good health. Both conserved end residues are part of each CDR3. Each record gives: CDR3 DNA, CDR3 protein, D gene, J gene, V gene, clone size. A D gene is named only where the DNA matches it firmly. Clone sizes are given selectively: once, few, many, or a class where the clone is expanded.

TGCAGTGCTAGCTCACTGTCTAGCGGGTGGAACAATGAGCAGTTCTTC | CSASSLSSGWNNEQFF | TRBD2 | TRBJ2-1 | TRBV20-1 | many
TGCAGTGCTAACTCCGGGACAGAGTATCAGCCCCAGTACTTC | CSANSGTEYQPQYF | TRBD1 | TRBJ2-5 | TRBV20-1 | -
TGTGCCAGCAGCTTTGAACAGGGTGCAGATACGCAGTATTTT | CASSFEQGADTQYF | - | TRBJ2-3 | TRBV11-3 | many
TGTGCCAGCAGATTAAAGGTTGGGACGGACTACGAGCAGTACTTC | CASRLKVGTDYEQYF | - | TRBJ2-7 | TRBV7-8 | -
TGCAGTGCTAGAATGCCAACCCAAGAGACCCAGTACTTC | CSARMPTQETQYF | - | TRBJ2-5 | TRBV20-1 | -
TGTGCCAGCAGCCCGGGAGGGCCGGAGACCCAGTACTTC | CASSPGGPETQYF | TRBD2 | TRBJ2-5 | TRBV7-9 | -
TGTGCCAGCAGCTCTAGGGGCGGGGCCTCCTACGAGCAGTACTTC | CASSSRGGASYEQYF | - | TRBJ2-7 | TRBV7-6 | few
TGCGCCAGCAGTGATCCTGGATCGACTAGGGGCTACGAGCAGTACTTC | CASSDPGSTRGYEQYF | - | TRBJ2-7 | TRBV10-2 | -
TGTGCCAGCAGCCGGCGGACAGGCTACTACGAGCAGTACTTC | CASSRRTGYYEQYF | TRBD1 | TRBJ2-7 | TRBV4-2 | once
TGTGCCAGCAGCTTGTCCGGGACGGGGTTTGAGCAGTACTTC | CASSLSGTGFEQYF | - | TRBJ2-7 | TRBV5-8 | many
TGCGCCAGCAGTGTGCCAAGGACTAGCGGGGGGCAGGGAGTCGCCGGGGAGCTGTTTTTT | CASSVPRTSGGQGVAGELFF | TRBD2 | TRBJ2-2 | TRBV10-2 | -
TGTGCCACCAGCAGGGGGACAGGGCGCGAGCAGTACTTC | CATSRGTGREQYF | TRBD1 | TRBJ2-7 | TRBV15 | few
TGTGCCAGCAGCTTAATTCAGGGGACTGAAGCTTTCTTT | CASSLIQGTEAFF | - | TRBJ1-1 | TRBV6-4 | -
TGTGCCAGCAGCCGAACTGGGGGAGAAAAACTGTTTTTT | CASSRTGGEKLFF | - | TRBJ1-4 | TRBV27 | few
TGTGCAGACCGAGGGGGACTAGCGGTCCACGAGCAGTACTTC | CADRGGLAVHEQYF | TRBD2 | TRBJ2-7 | TRBV9 | -
TGTGCCACCAGCACCGACAGGGGGTCCTACGAGCAGTACTTC | CATSTDRGSYEQYF | TRBD1 | TRBJ2-7 | TRBV7-8 | -
TGTGCCATCAGTGAGTCGCCCGACGGGCGTTATGGCTACACCTTC | CAISESPDGRYGYTF | - | TRBJ1-2 | TRBV10-3 | -
TGCAGTGCTCTCGACTCGCTAGGGGAGACCCAGTACTTC | CSALDSLGETQYF | - | TRBJ2-5 | TRBV20-1 | few
TGTGCCAGCAGCTTAGAGGCAGGGCTCGGTAATTCACCCCTCCACTTT | CASSLEAGLGNSPLHF | - | TRBJ1-6 | TRBV7-2 | few
TGTGCCAGCAGCCCCGAAGGGGGCGCTGGGTATGGCTACACCTTC | CASSPEGGAGYGYTF | TRBD1 | TRBJ1-2 | TRBV5-6 | many
TGTGCCAGCAGTCCCGGACCGGGACAGTCTTACGAGCAGTACTTC | CASSPGPGQSYEQYF | TRBD1 | TRBJ2-7 | TRBV6-4 | -
TGTGCCAGTAACGACAGGCAGTACAATGAGCAGTTCTTC | CASNDRQYNEQFF | - | TRBJ2-1 | TRBV19 | -
TGTGCCAGCAGCTTAGTACCAGCCGTGGAGCAGTACTTC | CASSLVPAVEQYF | - | TRBJ2-7 | TRBV7-8 | -
TGTGCCAGCAGTGAGGGGACAGGGGGCTTCTCAGCTAATGAAAAACTGTTTTTT | CASSEGTGGFSANEKLFF | TRBD1 | TRBJ1-4 | TRBV2 | -
TGCGCCAGCAGCCTCTACCCGGACCTGGCCCTAGAGTTCTTC | CASSLYPDLALEFF | - | TRBJ2-1 | TRBV5-1 | -
TGTGCCAGTAGTATAAATAGGGGCAATCAGCCCCAGCATTTT | CASSINRGNQPQHF | - | TRBJ1-5 | TRBV19 | -
TGTGCCAGCAGCTTGGGAGTCGGGGTAAATAATGGCTACACCTTC | CASSLGVGVNNGYTF | - | TRBJ1-2 | TRBV7-6 | -
TGCGCCAGCAGCTCTGGGGGGACGATGACTGAAGCTTTCTTT | CASSSGGTMTEAFF | - | TRBJ1-1 | TRBV7-9 | once
TGTGCCAGCAGCGCCTTCATGGGCGAGCAGTACTTC | CASSAFMGEQYF | - | TRBJ2-7 | TRBV7-8 | -
TGTGCCAGTAGTATATCAGCGGGGGCGTACAATGAGCAGTTCTTC | CASSISAGAYNEQFF | TRBD2 | TRBJ2-1 | TRBV19 | -
TGTGCCAGCGTTCGGGACGGTTACAATGAGCAGTTCTTC | CASVRDGYNEQFF | - | TRBJ2-1 | TRBV2 | -
TGCAGTGCTGACCTTGACCCGTCCTACGAGCAGTACTTC | CSADLDPSYEQYF | - | TRBJ2-7 | TRBV20-1 | many
TGTGCCAGCAGTCTAGGGGGACAATCCTACGAGCAGTACTTC | CASSLGGQSYEQYF | - | TRBJ2-7 | TRBV7-9 | -